Presented here are 20 T cell receptor beta chains from one specimen sequenced in a study of blood T cell repertoires in COVID-19. Using immunoSEQ multiplex PCR, the repertoire was profiled, and TCRdb retains in-frame clones only, with some absent. Of roughly 70,000 clones in the sample, about four fifths were seen once. The material sequenced was peripheral blood. The receptors shown here come from a human donor in a cohort sampled during active COVID-19.

V gene TRBV14 combines with J gene TRBJ1-2, with TRBD1 matching over 10 bases. The V segment lost 4 bases and the J segment 4 bases; nucleotides outside the gene matches: 6. Germline CDR1 and CDR2: SGHDN and FVKESK. CDR3 length: 15 residues. CDR3 sequence: CASSRRTGGVYGYTF. DNA of the CDR3: TGTGCCAGCAGCCGACGGACAGGGGGGGTCTATGGCTACACCTTC.

This chain links TRBV4-1 with TRBJ1-1; D is unresolved. Germline V gene lookup returns CDR1 MGHRA and CDR2 YSYEKL. V was shortened by 4 bases and J by 1 base, with 16 bases between the two germline ends. The CDR3 covers 16 residues. The CDR3 DNA reads as TGCGCCAGCAGCCGTCAAGCCATAGGGAGGAACACTGAAGCTTTCTTT. Translating it yields CASSRQAIGRNTEAFF.

This chain connects TRBV5-4 to TRBJ2-5; a weak D match, TRBD2 (5 bases). CDR3 length: 14 residues. From germline, CDR1 is SGHNT and CDR2 YYREEE (reference sequence). V was trimmed by 1 base and J by 3 bases, leaving 10 bases between them. The DNA for the CDR3 is TGTGCCAGCAGCTTGACGGGATCGAAAGAGACCCAGTACTTC. Protein product: CASSLTGSKETQYF.

This clone was observed a few times. The rearrangement joins TRBV3-1 (or the pseudogene TRBV3-2) to TRBJ2-2; 8 bases align to TRBD2. Germline V CDR1 and CDR2: LGHDT, YNNKEL (reference sequence). Germline trimming cut 1 base from V and 7 bases from J; bases unmatched to any gene: 5. This CDR3 has 15 residues. The CDR3 coding sequence is TGTGCCAGCAGCCAAGCGACTAGCGCTGGCGGGGAGCTGTTTTTT. Translation: CASSQATSAGGELFF.

The V and J genes are TRBV7-9 and TRBJ1-5; unclear D gene. This CDR3 has 13 amino acids. CDR1 is SEHNR, CDR2 FQNEAQ, per germline (reference sequence). V was pared by 0 bases and J by 5 bases, with 5 bases between. CDR3 region: CASSLASDQPQHF. The DNA for the CDR3 is TGTGCCAGCAGCTTAGCGAGTGATCAGCCCCAGCATTTT.

The genes are TRBV7-2 and TRBJ2-7; 8 bases map to TRBD2. After removal of 5 bases from V and 2 bases from J, the junction contained 8 bases not matched to a gene. CDR3 length equals 15 residues. From germline, CDR1 is SGHTA and CDR2 FQGNSA. The CDR3 bases are TGTGCCAGCAGCACCGGGCTAGCGGGTACCTACGAGCAGTACTTC. Residues: CASSTGLAGTYEQYF.

This chain joins TRBV28 and TRBJ2-5, with 9 bases lining up with TRBD2. With V trimmed by 6 bases and J by 6 bases, 8 bases remained unmatched. CDR1 and CDR2 (germline): MDHEN, SYDVKM. The CDR3 is 14 amino acids. CDR3 DNA: TGTGCCAGCAGCCTTAGCGGGAGCCGGAAGACCCAGTACTTC. Translating gives CASSLSGSRKTQYF.

This chain joins TRBV7-4 and TRBJ2-7; TRBD1 is a possible D gene (5 bases). The V and J ends lost 6 bases and 4 bases respectively, with 19 bases between them. Germline V gene sequence: CDR1 SGHVT, CDR2 SQSDAQ. This CDR3 has 15 residues. The CDR3 DNA follows: TGTGCCAGCAGGATATCCAACAGGCCATGGTACGAGCAGTACTTC. Translating gives CASRISNRPWYEQYF.

V and J are TRBV30 and TRBJ1-5; TRBD1 agrees at 8 bases. Germline V lookup: CDR1 GTSNPN, CDR2 SVGIG (reference sequence). This CDR3 contains 14 residues. Trimming cost V 3 bases and J 3 bases; bases outside gene matches: 4. For the CDR3, the DNA is TGTGCCTGGAGCAAGGGACAGGACAATCAGCCCCAGCATTTT. Residues: CAWSKGQDNQPQHF.

V and J are TRBV19 and TRBJ1-1; D gene unclear. V was clipped by 5 bases and J by 0 bases, with 7 bases between them. Germline-derived CDR1 and CDR2 are LNHDA and SQIVND (reference sequence). This CDR3 is built from 13 residues. The CDR3 nucleotides are TGTGCCAGTAGTGTAACTATGAACACTGAAGCTTTCTTT. Amino acid sequence: CASSVTMNTEAFF.

The V gene is TRBV7-9, the J gene TRBJ1-1, with TRBD1 as a possible D gene (6 bases). The CDR3 totals 14 residues. The V gene's germline CDR1 is SEHNR and CDR2 FQNEAQ (reference sequence). Trimming took off 5 bases at V and 1 base at J, with 11 bases between the two ends. CDR3 DNA sequence: TGTGCCAGCAGCCGGGAAGGGGGGAACACTGAAGCTTTCTTT. It translates to CASSREGGNTEAFF. Variable domain in full (rest from reference TRBV7-9 and TRBJ1-1): DTGVSQNPRHKITKRGQNVTFRCDPISEHNRLYWYRQTLGQGPEFLTYFQNEAQLEKSRLLSDRFSAERPKGSFSTLEIQRTEQGDSAMYLCASSREGGNTEAFFGQGTRLTVV.

CDR3 in DNA: TGTGCCAGCAGTGATCCGGGACAGGGGGCATATGGCTACACCTTC. This sequence encodes CASSDPGQGAYGYTF. This chain uses TRBV2 with TRBJ1-2; 12 bases align to TRBD1. Trimming removed 3 bases from V and 5 bases from J; junction bases left unmatched: 4. The CDR3 has 15 amino acids. CDR1 SNHLY and CDR2 FYNNEI come from the germline V gene.

This clone is a singleton in its sample. The chain employs TRBV7-2 and TRBJ2-5, with D possibly matching TRBD2 (6 bases). Germline CDR1 SGHTA, CDR2 FQGNSA. Trimming pared 5 bases from V and 1 base from J, leaving 11 bases between. CDR3 length equals 14 residues. In DNA form, the CDR3 reads TGTGCCAGCAGCCTCAGCGGGCCCCAAGAGACCCAGTACTTC. Its protein product is CASSLSGPQETQYF.

The rearrangement joins TRBV28 to TRBJ2-7, with TRBD2 identical over 11 bases. With V trimmed by 6 bases and J by 3 bases, 7 bases remained unmatched. The CDR3 runs 15 residues. The germline V gene has CDR1 MDHEN and CDR2 SYDVKM. CDR3 loop: CASRQLAGVVYEQYF. Written as DNA, the CDR3 is TGTGCCAGCAGGCAACTAGCGGGGGTAGTCTACGAGCAGTACTTC. The whole variable domain, remainder taken from reference TRBV28 and TRBJ2-7, is DVKVTQSSRYLVKRTGEKVFLECVQDMDHENMFWYRQDPGLGLRLIYFSYDVKMKEKGDIPEGYSVSREKKERFSLILESASTNQTSMYLCASRQLAGVVYEQYFGPGTRLTVT.

The chain is built from TRBV28 and TRBJ1-2; possible D gene TRBD1, 6 bases. Germline CDR1 is MDHEN and CDR2 is SYDVKM. The V and J ends lost 5 bases and 8 bases respectively, with 24 bases between them. CDR3 size: 16 residues. The CDR3 region is CASSLGQNDWIRGYTF. DNA for the CDR3: TGTGCCAGCAGTCTTGGACAGAATGATTGGATAAGGGGCTACACCTTC.

A few counts support this clone. CDR3 protein: CASSQADGMNYEQYF. In nucleotides, the CDR3 is TGTGCCAGCAGCCAAGCGGACGGGATGAACTACGAGCAGTACTTC. The genes are TRBV4-2 and TRBJ2-7; a possible D gene is TRBD2 (5 bases). V lost 1 base and J 3 bases, leaving 13 bases between the germline ends. CDR1 is LGHNA and CDR2 is YNFKEQ in the germline V gene. This CDR3 is 15 amino acids long.

This chain links TRBV6-5 with TRBJ1-5, with a tentative D call TRBD1 (5 bases). Germline CDR1 reads MNHEY; CDR2 reads SVGAGI. The CDR3 runs to 14 residues. Trimming left V 7 bases short and J 1 base short, with 11 bases between. Written as DNA, the CDR3 is TGTGCCAGCAAGGGGTCAGGGAGCAATCAGCCCCAGCATTTT. As protein: CASKGSGSNQPQHF.

The rearrangement joins TRBV5-4 to TRBJ2-7; TRBD1 is a possible D gene (6 bases). Germline V gene lookup returns CDR1 SGHNT and CDR2 YYREEE (reference sequence). The CDR3 length is 14 residues. V lost 9 bases and J lost 5, with 21 bases in between. This chain's CDR3 is CATQLKAGVNEQYF. The CDR3 region has the DNA TGTGCCACCCAGCTTAAGGCAGGGGTCAACGAGCAGTACTTC.

This clone was counted a few times. CDR3: CASSLFSDRYEQYF. The CDR3 DNA reads as TGTGCCAGCAGTTTATTCTCGGACAGATACGAGCAGTACTTC. This chain joins TRBV28 and TRBJ2-7; TRBD1 is a possible D gene (6 bases). This CDR3 has 14 residues. Germline V CDR1 and CDR2: MDHEN, SYDVKM. Trimming cost V 1 base and J 4 bases, with 11 bases left between them. The variable domain in full, with the rest retrieved from reference TRBV28 and TRBJ2-7, is DVKVTQSSRYLVKRTGEKVFLECVQDMDHENMFWYRQDPGLGLRLIYFSYDVKMKEKGDIPEGYSVSREKKERFSLILESASTNQTSMYLCASSLFSDRYEQYFGPGTRLTVT.

This chain links TRBV20-1 with TRBJ2-1, with 7 bases fitting TRBD2. From germline, CDR1 is DFQATT and CDR2 SNEGSKA (reference sequence). The CDR3 has 14 residues. The V gene end was trimmed by 3 bases and the J gene end by 4 bases; junction bases not matched to a gene: 6. In DNA, the CDR3 is TGCAGTGCTAGTAGCCAGCGGGATTACAATGAGCAGTTCTTC. It is translated as CSASSQRDYNEQFF.